This paragraph reports one T cell receptor beta chain. As originally analysed: How many nucleated cells were present was estimated from reference gene primer amplification. Only in-frame clones appear in the TCRdb table, and some are missing; sequencing was by immunoSEQ multiplex PCR. That table is the source of V, J and clone size, and D and trimming were worked out from the DNA. This table has more than 35,000 clones, around 80% appearing once. The J segment lost 7 bases and the V segment lost 5 bases, leaving 12 bases of the junction unmatched. Germline V lookup: CDR1 SGHAT, CDR2 FQDESV (reference sequence). This CDR3 region has 15 residues. This entry belongs to a study of blood T cell repertoires in COVID-19. On the study more broadly: The origin of the acute and convalescent COVID-19 samples was the United States, Italy and Spain.

Sequenced: peripheral blood. The rearrangement joins TRBV11-1 to TRBJ2-5; 8 positions agree with TRBD1. The TCR originated in a man of 80 years or more with active or convalescent COVID-19. In nucleotides, the CDR3 is TGTGCCAGCAGCCTGGCAGGGGGCGCGGGTGCGACCCAGTACTTC. Encoded protein: CASSLAGGAGATQYF.